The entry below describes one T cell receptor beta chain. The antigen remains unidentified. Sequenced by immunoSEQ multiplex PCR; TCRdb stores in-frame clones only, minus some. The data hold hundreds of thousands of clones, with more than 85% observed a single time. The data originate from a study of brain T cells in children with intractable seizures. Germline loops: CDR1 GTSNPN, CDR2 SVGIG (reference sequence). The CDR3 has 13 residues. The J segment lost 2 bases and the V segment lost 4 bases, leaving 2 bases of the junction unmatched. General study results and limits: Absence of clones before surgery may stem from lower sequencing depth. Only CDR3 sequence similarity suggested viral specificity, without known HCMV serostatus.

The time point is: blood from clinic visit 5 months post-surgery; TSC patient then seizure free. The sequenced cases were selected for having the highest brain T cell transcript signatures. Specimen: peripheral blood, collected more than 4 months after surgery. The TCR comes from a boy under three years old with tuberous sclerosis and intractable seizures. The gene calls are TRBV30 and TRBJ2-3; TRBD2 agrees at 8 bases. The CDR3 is CAWIAGITDTQYF. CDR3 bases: TGTGCCTGGATAGCGGGGATCACAGATACGCAGTATTTT.